This is a list of T cell receptor beta chains from one sample in a study of human T cells and chemical hapten exposure. In TCRdb, the RACE reads were re-called with MiXCR into one record per CDR3 protein. The table lists about 40,000 distinct CDR3 sequences, about 3.5% of them singletons, with approximately 6.7% in the top ten. The sample was whole blood, taken in connection with sensitization to the hapten diphenylcyclopropenone (DPC). Receptors were obtained from a man aged 35 to 55 with alopecia areata. Some clones in this sample may be carry-over from other donors' samples. CDR3s include the opening cysteine and the closing phenylalanine or tryptophan. D genes are given only for firm matches. Size tells how often a clone was seen (once, few, many) or the class of an expanded clone, and some rows leave it out.

J gene | V gene | CDR3 length | D gene | clone size | CDR3 DNA | CDR3 protein
TRBJ1-2 | TRBV12-3/TRBV12-4 | 14 | - | many | TGTGCCAGCAGTTTGGGCCGGTCTAACTATGGCTACACCTTC | CASSLGRSNYGYTF
TRBJ2-3 | TRBV24-1 | 17 | TRBD2 | many | TGTGCCACCAGTGATCCCCTCGGACTAGCGGGAGCAGATACGCAGTATTTT | CATSDPLGLAGADTQYF
TRBJ1-1 | TRBV11-2 | 13 | - | many | TGTGCCAGCAGCTCGGACATGAACACTGAAGCTTTCTTT | CASSSDMNTEAFF
TRBJ2-7 | TRBV9 | 15 | TRBD1 | many | TGTGCCAGCAGCGTAGGGGGACAGGGCTCCTACGAGCAGTACTTC | CASSVGGQGSYEQYF
TRBJ2-1 | TRBV6-6 | 13 | - | - | TGTGCCAGCAGTTACGAACCGTTCAATGAGCAGTTCTTC | CASSYEPFNEQFF
TRBJ2-3 | TRBV10-3 | 16 | - | many | TGTGCCATCAGACCAGGGTCAGGCGACCTCACAGATACGCAGTATTTT | CAIRPGSGDLTDTQYF
TRBJ2-1 | TRBV5-6 | 17 | TRBD2 | many | TGTGCCAGCAGCCATATAAGACTAGCAGACTCCTACAATGAGCAGTTCTTC | CASSHIRLADSYNEQFF
TRBJ2-5 | TRBV20-1 | 15 | TRBD2 | medium-sized | TGCAGTGCTAGAGGTGGACTAGCGGGATGGGAGACCCAGTACTTC | CSARGGLAGWETQYF
TRBJ2-3 | TRBV13 | 16 | TRBD2 | many | TGTGCCAGCAGCTTAAGAGGGACTAGCGGGACCGAAACGCAGTATTTT | CASSLRGTSGTETQYF
TRBJ2-7 | TRBV28 | 11 | - | medium-sized | TGTGCCAGCAGTTCCCTCGCCGAGCAGTACTTC | CASSSLAEQYF
TRBJ1-1 | TRBV10-3 | 12 | - | few | TGTGCCATAACCGGGGGTAACACTGAAGCTTTCTTT | CAITGGNTEAFF
TRBJ2-5 | TRBV6-5 | 16 | TRBD1 | many | TGTGCCAGCAGTTACTCTGAGACAGGGGTAGAAGAGACCCAGTACTTC | CASSYSETGVEETQYF
TRBJ2-6 | TRBV7-9 | 15 | - | many | TGTGCCAGGGCGCAAGTTCTCTCTGGGGCCAACGTCCTGACTTTC | CARAQVLSGANVLTF
TRBJ2-7 | TRBV12-3/TRBV12-4 | 14 | - | many | TGTGCCAGCAGTTTTCAAGGCAATTCCTACGAGCAGTACTTC | CASSFQGNSYEQYF
TRBJ1-4 | TRBV6-1 | 14 | TRBD1 | many | TGTGCCAGCAGCCGGGACAGCCAACATGAAAAACTGTTTTTT | CASSRDSQHEKLFF
TRBJ1-3 | TRBV6-6 | 16 | - | - | TGTGCCAGCAGTTACACGCGGAGTCGTTCTGGAAACACCATATATTTT | CASSYTRSRSGNTIYF
TRBJ1-2 | TRBV7-2 | 17 | TRBD1 | many | TGTGCCAGCAGCTTAGTTCGTTCAGGACAGGGATCCTATGGCTACACCTTC | CASSLVRSGQGSYGYTF
TRBJ2-4 | TRBV5-1 | 16 | - | - | TGCGCCAGCAGCTTGTGGCAGGGTACCGCCAAAAACATTCAGTACTTC | CASSLWQGTAKNIQYF
TRBJ2-7 | TRBV27 | 16 | - | many | TGTGCCAGCAGTTCCCGGGACCCCTCATCTTTCTACGAGCAGTACTTC | CASSSRDPSSFYEQYF
TRBJ2-7 | TRBV20-1 | 12 | - | many | TGCAGTGCTACCCCGACTGGGGACGAGCAGTACTTC | CSATPTGDEQYF
TRBJ2-7 | TRBV20-1 | 16 | - | many | TGCAGTGCTAGTGGCCAGGGCGGGCATATCGTGGACGAGCAGTACTTC | CSASGQGGHIVDEQYF
TRBJ2-4 | TRBV5-1 | 14 | - | many | TGCGCCAGCAGCACAGCGGGACAAACGAACATTCAGTACTTC | CASSTAGQTNIQYF
TRBJ2-3 | TRBV5-1 | 18 | TRBD2 | many | TGCGCCAGCAGCTCTATCCCGACTAGCGGGATGGCAACAGATACGCAGTATTTT | CASSSIPTSGMATDTQYF
TRBJ2-1 | TRBV6-2/TRBV6-3 | 13 | TRBD2 | many | TGTGCCAGCAGTCCCTCGACTAGCCTGCAACAGTTCTTC | CASSPSTSLQQFF
TRBJ1-5 | TRBV20-1 | 13 | TRBD1 | few | TGCAGTGCTAGTCGGCAGGGGGATCAGCCCCAGCATTTT | CSASRQGDQPQHF
TRBJ2-3 | TRBV6-2/TRBV6-3 | 18 | TRBD2 | many | TGTGCCAGCAACCAACTGCGCGGACTAGCGGGAACCACAGATACGCAGTATTTT | CASNQLRGLAGTTDTQYF
TRBJ2-5 | TRBV7-8 | 14 | TRBD1 | - | TGTGCCAGCAGCTTAGGAGGGGGCAAGGAGACCCGGTACTTC | CASSLGGGKETRYF
TRBJ2-3 | TRBV28 | 15 | TRBD1 | many | TGTGCCAGCAGTTCGCCTGGACAGGGGTCAGATACGCAGTATTTT | CASSSPGQGSDTQYF
TRBJ2-4 | TRBV6-6 | 14 | - | many | TGTGCCAGCAGTTACACAGGGGCCAAAAACATTCAGTACTTC | CASSYTGAKNIQYF
TRBJ2-5 | TRBV6-5 | 14 | - | many | TGTGCCAGCAGTTACGTACGGCAGCAAGAGACCCAGTACTTC | CASSYVRQQETQYF
TRBJ2-7 | TRBV20-1 | 13 | - | many | TGCAGTGCTAGAGCTTTAAAACCTGACGAGCAGTACTTC | CSARALKPDEQYF
TRBJ1-2 | TRBV6-6 | 15 | - | many | TGTGCCAGCACCTCCTTGGGGGAGAATGGCTATGGCTACACCTTC | CASTSLGENGYGYTF